A single sample gave rise to the 18 T cell receptor beta chains below, sequenced in a study of T cell responses to AZD1222 COVID-19 vaccine. The method was immunoSEQ multiplex PCR; TCRdb's version includes in-frame clones alone and lacks a portion of them. The sample shows around 160,000 clones, roughly 80% of them seen only once. This sample comprised peripheral blood, obtained on day 0 of MenACWY control vaccination. The receptors were sampled from an adult in good health.

The V and J genes are TRBV5-5 and TRBJ1-2; 8 nucleotides agree with TRBD1. Trimming at V came to 3 bases and at J to 7 bases, leaving 5 bases not matched to a gene. This CDR3 spans 13 amino acids. Germline assignment: CDR1 SGHKS and CDR2 YYEKEE (reference sequence). The CDR3 DNA follows: TGTGCCAGCAGCTCAGGACAGGGCTCTGGCTACACCTTC. This encodes CASSSGQGSGYTF.

This chain connects TRBV5-1 to TRBJ2-3; 7 nucleotides agree with TRBD1. This CDR3 comprises 17 residues. J lost 0 bases, V lost 3 bases, and 10 bases had no gene match. Germline assignment: CDR1 SGHRS and CDR2 YFSETQ. The CDR3 DNA follows: TGCGCCAGCAGCTACTACTCCGGGACAGCTAGCACAGATACGCAGTATTTT. It translates to CASSYYSGTASTDTQYF.

The rearrangement joins TRBV9 to TRBJ2-3; 10 nucleotides line up with TRBD2. The CDR3 covers 17 residues. Trimming at V came to 4 bases and at J to 2 bases, leaving 10 bases not matched to a gene. CDR1 is SGDLS and CDR2 is YYNGEE in the germline V gene. The CDR3 DNA follows: TGTGCCAGCAGCCTTACCTCCGGGACTAGCGACACAGATACGCAGTATTTT. It translates to CASSLTSGTSDTDTQYF.

The J gene is TRBJ2-1, the V gene TRBV4-2; D ambiguous. This CDR3 contains 12 residues. The ends were cut back, 0 bases at V and 12 bases at J, with 9 bases in the middle. The germline V gene has CDR1 LGHNA and CDR2 YNFKEQ. In DNA, the CDR3 is TGTGCCAGCAGCCAAGAGGGCGGTTGGCAGTTCTTC. Translating gives CASSQEGGWQFF.

This clone was detected only once. The rearrangement links TRBV4-2 to TRBJ1-6, with a tentative D call TRBD1 (6 bases). CDR3 size: 16 residues. The V end lost 0 bases, the J end lost 10 bases, and 16 bases lay between the germline ends. CDR1 and CDR2 from the germline V gene are LGHNA and YNFKEQ. In DNA form, the CDR3 reads TGTGCCAGCAGCCAAGAAATAAACAGGGCGGGCTCACCCCTCCACTTT. As protein: CASSQEINRAGSPLHF.

The V call is TRBV7-2, the J call TRBJ2-1, with a weak D call TRBD2 (6 bases). The CDR3 loop spans 16 amino acids. Germline V gene sequence: CDR1 SGHTA, CDR2 FQGNSA. V was clipped by 1 base and J by 5 bases, with 15 bases between them. The CDR3, as DNA: TGTGCCAGCAGCTTAGTTCCTGCGGGGTACGACAATGAGCAGTTCTTC. This codes for CASSLVPAGYDNEQFF.

This clone was recorded many times. The V call is TRBV5-8, the J call TRBJ1-5; weak D call: TRBD1 (5 bases). The V end was cut by 0 bases, the J end by 0 bases, with 13 bases between. The CDR3 sequence is 17 residues long. Looked up from germline, CDR1 is SGHTS and CDR2 is YDEGEE. Here the CDR3 DNA reads TGTGCCAGCAGCTTGGTCGGAGGGGTGGGTAGCAATCAGCCCCAGCATTTT. Its translation: CASSLVGGVGSNQPQHF.

The gene calls are TRBV2 and TRBJ1-5; unclear D gene. Germline V gives CDR1 SNHLY, CDR2 FYNNEI. The CDR3 extends over 16 amino acids. Trimming cost V 2 bases and J 7 bases, with 18 bases left between them. The CDR3 region has the DNA TGTGCCAGCAGTGAAAACACGGGTGGGAGGAGGCAGCCCCAGCATTTT. It specifies CASSENTGGRRQPQHF.

This rearrangement joins TRBV6-5 to TRBJ1-6; TRBD1 is a possible D gene (6 bases). The V end was cut by 10 bases, the J end by 4 bases, with 11 bases between. The CDR3 length is 13 residues. CDR1 is MNHEY, CDR2 SVGAGI, per germline. The CDR3 DNA sequence: TGTGCCACCCAGGACAGTTATAATTCACCCCTCCACTTT. Translation: CATQDSYNSPLHF.

This clone appeared a few times. The chain is built from TRBV19 and TRBJ2-1; 8 bases line up with TRBD1. The CDR3 runs to 13 residues. The germline gives CDR1 LNHDA, CDR2 SQIVND (reference sequence). J was trimmed by 6 bases and V by 4 bases; bases with no gene match: 2. The CDR3 DNA is TGTGCCAGTAGTAAGGACAGGGTCAATGAGCAGTTCTTC. This gives the protein CASSKDRVNEQFF.

The V call is TRBV5-1, the J call TRBJ1-5; D is perhaps TRBD1 (6 bases). Trimming shortened V by 4 bases and J by 6 bases, and 11 bases separated the two germline ends. The CDR3 contains 13 residues. The germline V gene encodes CDR1 SGHRS and CDR2 YFSETQ. CDR3 protein: CASSPEGGQPQHF. The CDR3 coding sequence is TGCGCCAGCAGCCCGGAGGGGGGTCAGCCCCAGCATTTT.

V gene TRBV6-5 combines with J gene TRBJ1-6; TRBD1 agrees at 7 bases. Germline assignment: CDR1 MNHEY and CDR2 SVGAGI. The CDR3 is 12 residues long. V lost 7 bases, J lost 14 bases, and 8 bases stayed unmatched. CDR3 sequence: CASKSGGMALHF. CDR3 coding DNA: TGTGCCAGCAAATCAGGGGGAATGGCCCTCCACTTT.

V is TRBV5-1 and J is TRBJ2-1; 7 positions match TRBD2. Looked up from germline, CDR1 is SGHRS and CDR2 is YFSETQ. Trimming took 4 bases from V and 0 from J; bases not matched to a gene: 10. There are 17 residues in the CDR3. This CDR3 reads CASSPFLGGSSYNEQFF. CDR3 in DNA: TGCGCCAGCAGCCCCTTCCTGGGCGGGAGCTCCTACAATGAGCAGTTCTTC.

This chain joins TRBV5-1 and TRBJ2-5, with a weak D call TRBD2 (6 bases). Per the germline V gene, CDR1 is SGHRS and CDR2 is YFSETQ. The CDR3 extends over 14 amino acids. V gave up 4 bases and J gave up 5 bases, with 15 bases separating them. The chain's CDR3 is CASSNGGVGETQYF. CDR3 in DNA: TGCGCCAGCAGCAACGGGGGAGTGGGTGAGACCCAGTACTTC.

V and J are TRBV6-1 and TRBJ2-6; D not resolved. The CDR3 has 19 residues. CDR1 and CDR2 from the germline V gene are MNHNS and SASEGT. V shed 1 base and J shed 0 bases, with 16 bases lying between them. DNA of the CDR3: TGTGCCAGCAGTGAAGACCACCCACTCCAGTCCTCTGGGGCCAACGTCCTGACTTTC. Its protein product is CASSEDHPLQSSGANVLTF.

The chain links TRBV6-5 to TRBJ1-6, with D unclear. CDR1 and CDR2 (germline): MNHEY, SVGAGI. This CDR3 spans 14 amino acids. V was trimmed by 5 bases and J by 8 bases, leaving 13 bases between them. CDR3 protein: CASSIGSLDSPLHF. Here the CDR3 DNA reads TGTGCCAGCAGTATCGGGTCTTTGGATTCACCCCTCCACTTT.

The V and J genes are TRBV19 and TRBJ1-1, with 8 bases fitting TRBD1. The V and J ends lost 2 bases and 5 bases, in that order; junction bases with no gene match: 4. CDR1 LNHDA and CDR2 SQIVND come from the germline V gene (reference sequence). The CDR3 loop spans 14 amino acids. The CDR3 loop reads CASSIQGARTEAFF. The CDR3 DNA is TGTGCCAGTAGTATACAGGGGGCGCGGACTGAAGCTTTCTTT.

This clone was counted between two and nine times. CDR3 amino acids: CASSPATTHYEQYF. CDR3 coding DNA: TGCGCCAGCAGCCCCGCGACAACCCACTACGAGCAGTACTTC. The V and J genes are TRBV5-1 and TRBJ2-7, with no clear D. The length of the CDR3 is 14 residues. V dropped 4 bases and J dropped 3 bases, with 14 bases sitting between them. Germline V CDR1 and CDR2: SGHRS, YFSETQ.